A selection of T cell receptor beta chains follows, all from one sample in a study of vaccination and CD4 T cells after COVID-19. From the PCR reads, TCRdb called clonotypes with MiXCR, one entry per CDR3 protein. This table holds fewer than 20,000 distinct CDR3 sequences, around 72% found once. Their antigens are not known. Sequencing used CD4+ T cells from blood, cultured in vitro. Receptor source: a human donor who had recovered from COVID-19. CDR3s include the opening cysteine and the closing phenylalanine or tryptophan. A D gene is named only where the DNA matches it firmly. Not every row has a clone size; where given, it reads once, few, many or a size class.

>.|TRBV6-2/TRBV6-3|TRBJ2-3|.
TGTGCCAGCAGTTACCGGGGTATCACAGATACGCAGTATTTT
CASSYRGITDTQYF
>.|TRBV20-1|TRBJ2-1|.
TGCAGTGCTAGAGGGGACGGAAGGGGTGAGCAGTTCTTC
CSARGDGRGEQFF
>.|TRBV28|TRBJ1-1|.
TGTGCCAGCAGTGAGGGGACTGAAGCTTTCTTT
CASSEGTEAFF
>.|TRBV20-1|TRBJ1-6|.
TGCAGTGCTAGGGACATATCACAGATTTACCTGAGCTCCTATAATTCACCCCTCCACTTT
CSARDISQIYLSSYNSPLHF
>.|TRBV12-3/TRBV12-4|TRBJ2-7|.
TGTGCCAGCAGTTCCTTAGGGGGTACTAGTCTCTACGAGCAGTACTTC
CASSSLGGTSLYEQYF
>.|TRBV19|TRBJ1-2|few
TGTGCCAGTACCCTTCGGGGGGTTAACTATGGCTACACCTTC
CASTLRGVNYGYTF
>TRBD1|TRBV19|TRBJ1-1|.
TGTGCCAGTACGGACAGGGGGCGAACTGAAGCTTTCTTT
CASTDRGRTEAFF
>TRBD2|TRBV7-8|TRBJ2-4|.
TGTGCCAGCAGCTCCAAGCGGGAGGGCCCTGGCGGGAACATTCAGTACTTC
CASSSKREGPGGNIQYF
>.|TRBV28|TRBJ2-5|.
TGTGCCAGCAGTTTTTTTCGGGGAGAGACCCAGTACTTC
CASSFFRGETQYF
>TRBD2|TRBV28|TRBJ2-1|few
TGTGCCAGCAGTTCATCGGGAGGAACCAATGAGCAGTTCTTC
CASSSSGGTNEQFF
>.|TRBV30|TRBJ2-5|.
TGTGCCTGGAGTTCGCGGGATTGGACCCAGTACTTC
CAWSSRDWTQYF
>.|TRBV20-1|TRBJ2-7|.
TGCAGTGCTAGATCCCCGTACGAGCAGTACTTC
CSARSPYEQYF
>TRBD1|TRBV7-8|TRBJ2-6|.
TGTGCCAGCAGCCGAAGACAGGGAAGGGCTGGGGCCAACGTCCTGACTTTC
CASSRRQGRAGANVLTF
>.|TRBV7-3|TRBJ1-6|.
TGTGCCAGCAGCTTAACCCCCCAGGGCATAAGTTCACCCCTCCACTTT
CASSLTPQGISSPLHF
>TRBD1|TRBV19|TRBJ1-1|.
TGTGCCAGTAAGTTTGGGGACAGACGACTGACTGAAGCTTTCTTT
CASKFGDRRLTEAFF
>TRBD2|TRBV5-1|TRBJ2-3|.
TGCGCCAGCAGCTTGGGCGGGAGGTCCACAGATACGCAGTATTTT
CASSLGGRSTDTQYF
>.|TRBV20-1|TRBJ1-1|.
TGCAGTGCAAGAGTTTTGAACACTGAAGCTTTCTTT
CSARVLNTEAFF
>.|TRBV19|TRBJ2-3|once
TGTGCCAGTAGTAAGGGAACAGATACGCAGTATTTT
CASSKGTDTQYF
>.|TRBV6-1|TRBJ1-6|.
TGTGCCAGCAGTGATGGGGGAAGGGGTTACCGATCCGATAATTCACCCCTCCACTTT
CASSDGGRGYRSDNSPLHF
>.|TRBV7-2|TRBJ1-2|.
TGTGCCAGCAGCCCCGGGAGCACTAACTATGGCTACACCTTC
CASSPGSTNYGYTF
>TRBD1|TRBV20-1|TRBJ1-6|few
TGCAGTGCACCAAGATCAGGGGGAGGGAATTCACCCCTCCACTTT
CSAPRSGGGNSPLHF
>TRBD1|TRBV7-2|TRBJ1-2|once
TGTGCCAGCAGCTTAGCGGTCACAGGGGAGCTTGGCTACACCTTC
CASSLAVTGELGYTF
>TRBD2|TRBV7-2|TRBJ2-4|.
TGTGCCAGCAGCTTCTCCTCGGGACTACGAAGACGGGAAAACATTCAGTACTTC
CASSFSSGLRRRENIQYF
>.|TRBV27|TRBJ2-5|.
TGTGCCAGCAGTGGAACAGGGTTGGAGACCCAGTACTTC
CASSGTGLETQYF
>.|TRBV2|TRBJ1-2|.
TGTGCCAGCAGTGAAGACAGTTTTAACTATGGCTACACCTTC
CASSEDSFNYGYTF
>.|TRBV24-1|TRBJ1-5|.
TGTGCCACCAGTGAAAGCAGGGGCAATCAGCCCCAGCATTTT
CATSESRGNQPQHF
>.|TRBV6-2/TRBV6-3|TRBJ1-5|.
TGTGCCAGCAAAATGGACTCACGCAATCAGCCCCAGCATTTT
CASKMDSRNQPQHF
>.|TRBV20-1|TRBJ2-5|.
TGCAGTGCTCGCAGTGGGGCCCGGGCAGAGACCCAGTACTTC
CSARSGARAETQYF
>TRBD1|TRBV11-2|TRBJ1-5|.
TGTGCCAGCAGCTTAGGAAAGGGACAGGGCCTTCAGCCCCAGCATTTT
CASSLGKGQGLQPQHF
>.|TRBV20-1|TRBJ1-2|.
TGCAGTGCTCCACGCGTCCCTAGCTACACCTTC
CSAPRVPSYTF
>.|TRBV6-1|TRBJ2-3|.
TGTGCCAGCAGTGAACGAGGGTGGGGTGCGGATACGCAGTATTTT
CASSERGWGADTQYF
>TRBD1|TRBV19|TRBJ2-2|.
TGTGCCAGTAGTATCCTCGACAGGGACGCCGGGGAGCTGTTTTTT
CASSILDRDAGELFF
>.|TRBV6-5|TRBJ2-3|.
TGTGCCAGCAGTTACTCGCTTGTAGCATCAGATACGCAGTATTTT
CASSYSLVASDTQYF
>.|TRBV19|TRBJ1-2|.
TGTGCCAGTAGTAGGGGGGTTCCCTATGGCTACACCTTC
CASSRGVPYGYTF
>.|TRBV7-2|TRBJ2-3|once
TGTGCCAGCAGCTTAGATATTGGGTTTGCCACAGATACGCAGTATTTT
CASSLDIGFATDTQYF
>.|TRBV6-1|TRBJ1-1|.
TGTGCCAGCAGCCCGACCTCAGGGAAGAACACTGAAGCTTTCTTT
CASSPTSGKNTEAFF
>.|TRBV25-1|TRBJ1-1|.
TGTGCCAGCAGTGAAACATCCACAGGGTCGGAGACTGAAGCTTTCTTT
CASSETSTGSETEAFF
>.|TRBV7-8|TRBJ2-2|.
TGTGCCAGCAGCTTAGCGGCCCGGGAGCTGTTTTTT
CASSLAARELFF
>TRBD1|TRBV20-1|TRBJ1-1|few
TGCAGTGCTAGACGTGGGGACAGCAGCCGAAGGAACACTGAAGCTTTCTTT
CSARRGDSSRRNTEAFF
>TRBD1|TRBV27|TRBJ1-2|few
TGTGCCAGCAGTTTACGGGCGACAGGGGTTGGGGGCTATGGCTACACCTTC
CASSLRATGVGGYGYTF
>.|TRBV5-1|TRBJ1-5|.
TGCGCCAGCAGCTTGGATTGGGGGGAACAGCCCCAGCATTTT
CASSLDWGEQPQHF
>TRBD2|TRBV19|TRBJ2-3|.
TGTGCCAGTAGTGCGGGAGGGCCCTCCGGTTGGACAGATACGCAGTATTTT
CASSAGGPSGWTDTQYF
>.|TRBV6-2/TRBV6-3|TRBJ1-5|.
TGTGCCAGCAGTTACCGTGGGGGCACAGGACTCTATAGCAATCAGCCCCAGCATTTT
CASSYRGGTGLYSNQPQHF
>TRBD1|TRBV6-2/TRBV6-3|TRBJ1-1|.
TGTGCCAGCAGTCGGACAGGGATGGGTACTGAAGCTTTCTTT
CASSRTGMGTEAFF
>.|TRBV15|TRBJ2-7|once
TGTGCCACCAGCAGAGGGGGCCACGAGCAGTACTTC
CATSRGGHEQYF
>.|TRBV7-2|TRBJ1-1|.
TGTGCCAGCAGCTTAGGTGGGGGCACTGAAGCTTTCTTT
CASSLGGGTEAFF
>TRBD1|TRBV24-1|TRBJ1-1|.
TGTGCCACCAGGGGACAGGGGGCGAACACTGAAGCTTTCTTT
CATRGQGANTEAFF
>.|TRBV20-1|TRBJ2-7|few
TGCAGTGCCCCCAGGGGCCCTTACGAGCAGTACTTC
CSAPRGPYEQYF
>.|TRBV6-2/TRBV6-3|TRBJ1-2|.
TGTGCCAGCAAATCGGCCCTTGCCAACTATGGCTACACCTTC
CASKSALANYGYTF
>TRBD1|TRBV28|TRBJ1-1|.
TGTGCCAGCAGTTCATACGGGACAGGGAACACTGAAGCTTTCTTT
CASSSYGTGNTEAFF
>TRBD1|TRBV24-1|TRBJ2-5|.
TGTGCCACCAGTGATTTCAAGGGACAGTCGGTGGAGACCCAGTACTTC
CATSDFKGQSVETQYF
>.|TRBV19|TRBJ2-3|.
TGTGCCAGTAGTATTGGCACAGATACGCAGTATTTT
CASSIGTDTQYF
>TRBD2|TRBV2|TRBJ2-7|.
TGTGCCAGCAGGGTCACTAGCGGGAGGGCTTCGGGGGAGCAGTACTTC
CASRVTSGRASGEQYF
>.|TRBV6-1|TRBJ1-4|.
TGTGCCAGCAGACGTCGTTCGGGGGAAAAACTGTTTTTT
CASRRRSGEKLFF
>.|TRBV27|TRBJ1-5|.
TGTGCCAGCAGTTCCAATCAGCCCCAGCATTTT
CASSSNQPQHF
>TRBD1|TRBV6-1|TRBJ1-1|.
TGTGCCAGCAGCGGATCCGGGACAGGGCTTTTCAGTGGGGCTTTCTTT
CASSGSGTGLFSGAFF
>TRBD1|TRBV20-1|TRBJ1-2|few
TGCAGTGCCGACAGGGGGCAATACGGCAACTATGGCTACACCTTC
CSADRGQYGNYGYTF